This TCR beta chain is from a study of PD-L1 blockade in urothelial cancer. Background on the study: Investigators checked blood 3 weeks (second dose) and 6 weeks after treatment start.

Indicated time point: peripheral blood 6 weeks after treatment start. The length of the CDR3 is 13 residues. In germline, CDR1 is SGHNT, CDR2 YYREEE (reference sequence). V was pared by 4 bases and J by 1 base, with 8 bases between. Generated by immunoSEQ multiplex PCR, the TCRdb table keeps only in-frame clones and is missing some. The data show 48,000 or so clones, 80% to 90% seen once. This rearrangement joins TRBV5-4 to TRBJ1-1; D is undetermined. This TCR came from a man aged 70-80 years with urothelial cancer. The sequencing used PBMCs, collected around atezolizumab (anti-PD-L1) treatment. The CDR3 sequence: CASSEGANTEAFF. DNA of the CDR3: TGTGCCAGCAGCGAGGGAGCGAACACTGAAGCTTTCTTT.